Presented here are 5 T cell receptor beta chains from one specimen sequenced in a study of T cell repertoires in ileal Crohn's disease. Clones were sequenced by immunoSEQ multiplex PCR, and TCRdb holds only the in-frame ones, with some missing. The sample has around 5,200 clones, about 80% seen once. Described time point: inflamed ileum from the surgical specimen. Sequences were obtained from ileal tissue. All receptors derive from an adult with Crohn's disease.

CDR3 amino acids: CASSTPGTTDTQYF. In nucleotides, the CDR3 is TGTGCCAGTAGTACTCCCGGGACTACAGATACGCAGTATTTT. V is TRBV19 and J is TRBJ2-3; perhaps TRBD2 as D (6 bases). CDR1 and CDR2 from the germline V gene are LNHDA and SQIVND (reference sequence). The CDR3 runs to 14 residues. The V gene lost 4 bases and the J gene lost 3 bases, with 11 bases spanning the gap.

The chain uses TRBV5-6 and TRBJ1-1; 7 bases align to TRBD1. Per germline, CDR1 SGHDT and CDR2 YYEEEE. V was pared by 4 bases and J by 0 bases, with 12 bases of the junction left unmatched. This CDR3 comprises 17 residues. CDR3 residues: CASSLRQGASMNTEAFF. The CDR3 nucleotides read TGTGCCAGCAGCCTACGACAGGGCGCGTCTATGAACACTGAAGCTTTCTTT.

The V call is TRBV5-8, the J call TRBJ1-1, with D uncertain. Germline loops: CDR1 SGHTS, CDR2 YDEGEE. V lost 0 bases and J 10 bases, leaving 16 bases between the germline ends. The CDR3 contains 14 residues. The CDR3: CASSLVFGRLGAFF. As DNA, the CDR3 is TGTGCCAGCAGCTTGGTATTCGGGAGGTTGGGAGCTTTCTTT.

This chain joins TRBV5-5 and TRBJ2-2; 8 nucleotides align to TRBD1. This CDR3 is built from 16 residues. The V and J ends lost 7 bases and 1 base, in that order; junction bases with no gene match: 9. CDR1 and CDR2 from the germline V gene are SGHKS and YYEKEE (reference sequence). CDR3 sequence (DNA): TGTGCCAGCCACGCGGCAGGGACAGGGAACACCGGGGAGCTGTTTTTT. As protein: CASHAAGTGNTGELFF.

The J gene is TRBJ2-5, the V gene TRBV5-6; TRBD2 agrees at 11 bases. The junction had 10 bases not matched to a gene; V was cut back by 5 bases and J by 1 base. The CDR3 length is 17 residues. CDR1 is SGHDT and CDR2 is YYEEEE in the germline V gene. The CDR3 DNA sequence: TGTGCCAGCAGTTCTATTTTGGGACTAGCGGTCCAAGAGACCCAGTACTTC. Protein: CASSSILGLAVQETQYF.